Only a few counts were recorded for the clone carrying this T cell receptor (beta chain). As yet, its antigen is unknown. Expressed TCRB transcripts got sequenced, as all isolated RNA was reverse transcribed. The table came from immunoSEQ multiplex PCR; TCRdb's copy has only in-frame clones and leaves some out. The sample shows 95,000 to 150,000 clones, 15% to 20% of them seen only once. These data originate in a study of beta chain features in type 1 diabetes. CDR3 length: 15 residues. V dropped 0 bases and J dropped 7 bases, with 13 bases sitting between them. Germline-derived CDR1 and CDR2 are LGHNA and YNFKEQ. Study conclusions and caveats: A pattern of fewer insertions and more deletions at VDJ junctions was seen in type 1 diabetes patients. Across all four CD4+ subsets, people with type 1 diabetes showed modestly shorter TCRB CDR3s.

The receptor comes from a man in his thirties or forties with type 1 diabetes. The material sequenced was central memory CD4+ T cells from blood. The chain uses TRBV4-2 and TRBJ1-5; the D gene is possibly TRBD1 (5 bases). DNA for the CDR3: TGTGCCAGCAGCCAAGATATGGAAGGGGAGCAGCCCCAGCATTTT. This codes for CASSQDMEGEQPQHF.